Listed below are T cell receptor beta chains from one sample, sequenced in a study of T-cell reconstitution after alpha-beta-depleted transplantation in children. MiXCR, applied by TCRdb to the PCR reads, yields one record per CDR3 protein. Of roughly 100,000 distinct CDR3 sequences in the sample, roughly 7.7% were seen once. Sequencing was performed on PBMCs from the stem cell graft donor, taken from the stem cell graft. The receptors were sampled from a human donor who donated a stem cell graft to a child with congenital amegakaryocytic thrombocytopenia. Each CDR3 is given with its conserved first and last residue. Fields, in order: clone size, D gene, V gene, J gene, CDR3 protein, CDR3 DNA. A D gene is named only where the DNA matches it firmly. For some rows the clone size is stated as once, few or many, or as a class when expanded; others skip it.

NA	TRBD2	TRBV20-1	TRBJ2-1	CSALSGSSYNEQFF	TGCAGTGCCCTCAGCGGGAGCTCCTACAATGAGCAGTTCTTC
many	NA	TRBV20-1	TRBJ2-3	CSAPRSGGPTDTQYF	TGCAGTGCCCCCCGCTCCGGGGGGCCCACAGATACGCAGTATTTT
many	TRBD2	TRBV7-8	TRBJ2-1	CASSLGTSGSYEQFF	TGTGCCAGCAGCTTAGGCACTAGCGGGAGTTATGAGCAGTTCTTC
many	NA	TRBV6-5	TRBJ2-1	CASSYGRGNEQFF	TGTGCCAGCAGTTATGGCAGGGGCAATGAGCAGTTCTTC
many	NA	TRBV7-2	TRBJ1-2	CASSLGRGANYGYTF	TGTGCCAGCAGCTTAGGACGGGGAGCTAACTATGGCTACACCTTC
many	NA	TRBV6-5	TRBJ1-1	CASSYSAWVNTEAFF	TGTGCCAGCAGTTACTCAGCTTGGGTGAACACTGAAGCTTTCTTT
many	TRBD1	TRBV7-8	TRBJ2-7	CASSSTGTSYEQYF	TGTGCCAGCAGCTCGACAGGGACCTCCTACGAGCAGTACTTC
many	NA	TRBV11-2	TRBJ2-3	CASSPMGRTDTQYF	TGTGCCAGCAGCCCCATGGGGCGCACAGATACGCAGTATTTT
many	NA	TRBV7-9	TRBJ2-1	CASRPGVFGGHEQFF	TGTGCCAGCAGGCCCGGGGTTTTCGGAGGGCATGAGCAGTTCTTC
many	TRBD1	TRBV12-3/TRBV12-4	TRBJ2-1	CASSLQGDYNEQFF	TGTGCCAGCAGTTTACAGGGGGATTACAATGAGCAGTTCTTC
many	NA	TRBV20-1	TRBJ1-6	CSADRRRITSGNSPLHF	TGCAGTGCTGATCGAAGGAGAATTACTTCGGGTAATTCACCCCTCCACTTT
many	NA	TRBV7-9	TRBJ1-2	CASSLKGDGYTF	TGTGCCAGCAGCCTGAAGGGAGATGGCTACACCTTC
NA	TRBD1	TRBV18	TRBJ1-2	CASSPAVMDRGYGYTF	TGTGCCAGCTCACCAGCAGTTATGGACAGGGGCTATGGCTACACCTTC
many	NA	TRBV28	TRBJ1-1	CASSPPQGTEAFF	TGTGCCAGCAGTCCCCCCCAGGGCACTGAAGCTTTCTTT
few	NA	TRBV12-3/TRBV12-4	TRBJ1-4	CATPDGRRNEKLFF	TGTGCCACACCTGACGGTCGGAGGAATGAAAAACTGTTTTTT
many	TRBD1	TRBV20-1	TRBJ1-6	CSAPTGPSPLHF	TGCAGTGCGCCGACAGGGCCTTCACCCCTCCACTTT
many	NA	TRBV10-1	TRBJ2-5	CASSATLRETQYF	TGCGCCAGCAGTGCGACTCTGAGGGAGACCCAGTACTTC
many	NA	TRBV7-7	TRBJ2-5	CASSLAGGTQYF	TGTGCCAGCAGCTTAGCGGGGGGGACCCAGTACTTC
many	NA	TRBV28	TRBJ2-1	CASSLKSRGNEQFF	TGTGCCAGCAGTTTGAAGAGCAGGGGCAATGAGCAGTTCTTC
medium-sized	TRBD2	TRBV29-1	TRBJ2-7	CSVDFGGGYEQYF	TGCAGCGTTGATTTCGGCGGGGGATACGAGCAGTACTTC
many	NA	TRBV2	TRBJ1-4	CASGVPPNEKLFF	TGTGCCAGTGGGGTTCCTCCTAATGAAAAACTGTTTTTT
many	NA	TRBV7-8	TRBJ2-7	CASSTRPPREASPQEAYEQYF	TGTGCCAGCAGCACCCGACCGCCAAGGGAGGCTTCGCCCCAGGAGGCCTACGAGCAGTACTTC
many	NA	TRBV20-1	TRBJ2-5	CSAQGRETQYF	TGCAGTGCTCAAGGTCGGGAGACCCAGTACTTC
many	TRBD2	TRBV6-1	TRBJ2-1	CASSVHSPPIAGDPDNEQFF	TGTGCCAGCAGTGTACACAGCCCCCCCATCGCGGGGGATCCCGACAATGAGCAGTTCTTC
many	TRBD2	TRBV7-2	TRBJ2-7	CASSLVGTRLASYEQYF	TGTGCCAGCAGCTTAGTAGGTACGCGACTAGCGTCCTACGAGCAGTACTTC
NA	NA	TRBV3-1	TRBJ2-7	CATSPSGGHEQYF	TGTGCCACCTCCCCCTCGGGGGGCCACGAGCAGTACTTC
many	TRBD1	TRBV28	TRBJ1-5	CASRRDSSNQPQHF	TGTGCCAGCAGAAGGGACAGCAGCAATCAGCCCCAGCATTTT
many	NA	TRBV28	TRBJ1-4	CASQMDGATNEKLFF	TGTGCCAGCCAGATGGACGGCGCAACTAATGAAAAACTGTTTTTT
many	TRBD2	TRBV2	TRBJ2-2	CASSEGPSGNTGELFF	TGTGCCAGCAGTGAAGGGCCTAGCGGGAACACCGGGGAGCTGTTTTTT
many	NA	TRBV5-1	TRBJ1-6	CASSPNQGRSPLHF	TGCGCCAGCAGCCCTAACCAGGGAAGATCACCCCTCCACTTT
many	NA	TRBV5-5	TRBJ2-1	CASSLSGNNEQFF	TGTGCCAGCAGCTTAAGCGGCAACAATGAGCAGTTCTTC
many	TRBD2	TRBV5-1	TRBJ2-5	CASSLKLAEETQYF	TGCGCCAGCAGCTTGAAACTAGCGGAAGAGACCCAGTACTTC
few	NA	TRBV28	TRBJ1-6	CASSLSPGASNSPLHF	TGTGCCAGCAGTTTATCTCCGGGGGCCAGTAATTCACCCCTCCACTTT
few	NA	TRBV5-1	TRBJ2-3	CASSFLSGSLVHTQYF	TGCGCCAGCAGCTTTTTATCGGGCTCCCTGGTGCATACGCAGTATTTT
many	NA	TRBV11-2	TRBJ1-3	CASSLFPPRGNTIYF	TGTGCCAGCAGCTTATTCCCCCCTCGGGGAAACACCATATATTTT
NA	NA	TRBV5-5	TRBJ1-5	CASSLGPNNQPQHF	TGTGCCAGCAGCTTAGGACCGAATAATCAGCCCCAGCATTTT
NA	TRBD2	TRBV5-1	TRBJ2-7	CASSLGTSRRTYEQYF	TGCGCCAGCAGCTTGGGGACTAGCCGTCGAACCTACGAGCAGTACTTC
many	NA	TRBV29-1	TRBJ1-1	CSVGLGEGEAFF	TGCAGCGTTGGTTTGGGGGAGGGTGAAGCTTTCTTT
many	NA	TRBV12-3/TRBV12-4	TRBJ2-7	CASSTSMGVEQYF	TGTGCCAGCAGTACATCGATGGGGGTCGAGCAGTACTTC
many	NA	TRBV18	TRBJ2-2	CASSPDTGELFF	TGTGCCAGCTCACCAGACACCGGGGAGCTGTTTTTT
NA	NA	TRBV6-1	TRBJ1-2	CASSEDPGYTF	TGTGCCAGCAGTGAAGATCCCGGCTACACCTTC
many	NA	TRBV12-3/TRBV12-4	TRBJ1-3	CASSLGRGNTIYF	TGTGCCAGCAGTTTAGGCCGGGGAAACACCATATATTTT